This T cell receptor beta chain was identified during a study of blood T cell repertoires in COVID-19. Study overall: The origin of the acute and convalescent COVID-19 samples was the United States, Italy and Spain. PBMCs, B-cell-depleted T cells, or T cells were the source of the cDNA or gDNA that made up the material.

Germline trimming cut 0 bases from V and 2 bases from J; bases unmatched to any gene: 3. Germline CDR1 and CDR2: SEHNR and FQNEAQ (reference sequence). CDR3 length: 15 residues. Authors' processing steps: Amplification of reference gene primers was used by the study to estimate nucleated cell counts. Generated by immunoSEQ multiplex PCR, the TCRdb table keeps only in-frame clones and is missing some. The V and J calls and clone size come from that table; D and trimming were worked out from the DNA. Of a few hundred thousand clones listed, roughly 88% were seen once; the top ten hold more than 8.5%. This TCR derives from a woman in her 70s with COVID-19, enrolled during active disease. Specimen: peripheral blood. This rearrangement joins TRBV7-9 to TRBJ1-1, with 7 bases that match TRBD1. This chain's CDR3 is CASSLADRSNTEAFF. CDR3 DNA sequence: TGTGCCAGCAGCTTAGCGGACAGGTCTAACACTGAAGCTTTCTTT.